This entry lists 24 T cell receptor beta chains sequenced from one sample in a study of OX40 agonist ivuxolimab in advanced cancers. Only in-frame clones appear in the TCRdb table, and some are missing; sequencing was by immunoSEQ multiplex PCR. The repertoire consists of roughly 58,000 clones, with around 84% occurring once and the leading ten covering roughly 0.6%. Sequenced here: CD4+ or CD8+ T cells sorted from blood, sampled in a trial of the OX40 agonist ivuxolimab. These receptors originate from an adult with an advanced solid tumor such as melanoma, head and neck, liver or kidney cancer.

This clone occurred once. The chain couples TRBV28 to TRBJ1-5, with D possibly matching TRBD1 (6 bases). This CDR3 region has 18 residues. The germline V gene has CDR1 MDHEN and CDR2 SYDVKM. V lost 2 bases and J lost 0, with 17 bases in between. The CDR3 coding sequence is TGTGCCAGCAGTTTAGGAGGAGGCTCGGGGGCTAGCAATCAGCCCCAGCATTTT. It encodes CASSLGGGSGASNQPQHF.

This sequence joins TRBV11-2 and TRBJ2-7; no firm D call. CDR1 is SGHAT, CDR2 FQNNGV, per germline. This CDR3 has 13 residues. Trimming removed 0 bases at V and 2 bases at J, with 5 bases between. The CDR3 DNA reads as TGTGCCAGCAGCTTAGACTGGACCTACGAGCAGTACTTC. Translating gives CASSLDWTYEQYF.

The V and J genes are TRBV7-3 and TRBJ1-5, with 7 bases identical to TRBD1. CDR3 length equals 16 residues. CDR1 and CDR2 from the germline V gene are SGHTA and FQGTGA. With V trimmed by 1 base and J by 3 bases, 6 bases remained unmatched. CDR3: CASSLNGTGVNQPQHF. CDR3 nucleotides: TGTGCCAGCAGCTTAAATGGAACAGGGGTCAATCAGCCCCAGCATTTT.

J is TRBJ2-3 and V is TRBV30; D is uncertain. Germline values: CDR1 GTSNPN, CDR2 SVGIG (reference sequence). V lost 5 bases and J lost 4, with 13 bases in between. This CDR3 region has 13 residues. This CDR3 is CAWGGPAADTQYF. The CDR3 coding sequence is TGTGCCTGGGGTGGCCCGGCCGCAGATACGCAGTATTTT. The full variable domain, completed using reference TRBV30 and TRBJ2-3, is SQTIHQWPATLVQPVGSPLSLECTVEGTSNPNLYWYRQAAGRGLQLLFYSVGIGQISSEVPQNLSASRPQDRQFILSSKKLLLSDSGFYLCAWGGPAADTQYFGPGTRLTVL.

V gene TRBV9 combines with J gene TRBJ2-3; D gene unclear. Trimming left V 0 bases short and J 2 bases short, with 4 bases between. Germline CDR1 and CDR2: SGDLS and YYNGEE. This CDR3 has 13 amino acids. The CDR3 protein is CASSVVDTDTQYF. The CDR3 nucleotides are TGTGCCAGCAGCGTAGTCGACACAGATACGCAGTATTTT.

J is TRBJ2-2 and V is TRBV10-3; 7 bases line up with TRBD1. Germline-derived CDR1 and CDR2 are ENHRY and SYGVKD. This CDR3 spans 14 amino acids. V was clipped by 6 bases and J by 5 bases; unmatched bases: 6. CDR3 sequence: CAIRRGRGTGELFF. The CDR3 DNA reads as TGTGCCATCAGGAGGGGGCGCGGGACCGGGGAGCTGTTTTTT.

This clone showed up just once. As DNA, the CDR3 is TGTGCCAGTACCAAGGACGGAAATGAAGCTTTCTTT. It codes for CASTKDGNEAFF. This chain links TRBV19 with TRBJ1-1; D not resolved. Deletions cut 7 bases from V and 7 bases from J, with 13 bases between. The germline V gene has CDR1 LNHDA and CDR2 SQIVND (reference sequence). The CDR3 extends over 12 amino acids.

Only one count was recorded for this clone. V gene TRBV28 combines with J gene TRBJ1-5; D is uncertain. Germline assignment: CDR1 MDHEN and CDR2 SYDVKM. V was shortened by 7 bases and J by 4 bases, with 17 bases between the two germline ends. The length of the CDR3 is 15 residues. CDR3 loop: CASTPGGPKNQPQHF. In DNA, the CDR3 is TGTGCCAGCACGCCCGGCGGCCCGAAGAATCAGCCCCAGCATTTT.

This sequence joins TRBV11-2 and TRBJ2-6; TRBD1 is a possible D gene (5 bases). Germline V gene sequence: CDR1 SGHAT, CDR2 FQNNGV. The germline V and J ends were trimmed by 2 bases and 4 bases, with 9 bases remaining between them. CDR3 length: 15 residues. The CDR3 sequence: CASSLMGLGANVLTF. In nucleotides, the CDR3 is TGTGCCAGCAGCTTAATGGGGCTCGGGGCCAACGTCCTGACTTTC.

The chain employs TRBV7-3 and TRBJ1-5; the match to TRBD1 covers 9 bases. Germline CDR1 is SGHTA and CDR2 is FQGTGA. This CDR3 contains 14 residues. The trim removed 5 bases at V and 9 bases at J, leaving 8 bases unmatched. The CDR3 region is CASSRTGEGWPQHF. DNA for the CDR3: TGTGCCAGCAGCCGGACAGGGGAGGGATGGCCCCAGCATTTT.

The CDR3 bases are TGTGCCAGCAGCTTCTCCGGGACTAGCGGGAGCTACAATGAGCAGTTCTTC. It yields the protein CASSFSGTSGSYNEQFF. V usage is TRBV5-8 and J usage is TRBJ2-1; 14 positions agree with TRBD2. Trimming removed 2 bases from V and 3 bases from J; junction bases left unmatched: 4. This CDR3 spans 17 amino acids. The V gene's germline CDR1 is SGHTS and CDR2 YDEGEE.

This chain uses TRBV6-6 with TRBJ2-5; TRBD2 agrees at 8 bases. J lost 5 bases, V lost 6 bases, and 14 bases had no gene match. The CDR3 loop spans 16 amino acids. Germline CDR1 and CDR2: MNHNY and SVGAGI (reference sequence). The CDR3 spells CASSTSGRGDRETQYF. The CDR3 DNA is TGTGCCAGCAGCACGAGTGGGCGGGGGGATCGGGAGACCCAGTACTTC.

In this sample, this clone is medium-sized. V and J are TRBV7-2 and TRBJ1-2; D not resolved. V lost 6 bases, J lost 0 bases, and 11 bases lay in between. Germline-derived CDR1 and CDR2 are SGHTA and FQGNSA. CDR3 length: 14 amino acids. The chain's CDR3 is CASSTGGANYGYTF. Written as DNA, the CDR3 is TGTGCCAGCAGTACTGGCGGCGCTAACTATGGCTACACCTTC.

The rearrangement joins TRBV6-5 to TRBJ2-5, with D unclear. With 6 bases removed from V and 4 bases from J, the gap between germline ends came to 18 bases. CDR3 size: 15 residues. Germline V CDR1 and CDR2: MNHEY, SVGAGI. Written as DNA, the CDR3 is TGTGCCAGCAGATACGGACGCAACTATGGAGAGACCCAGTACTTC. Its protein is CASRYGRNYGETQYF.

The chain joins TRBV27 to TRBJ1-3; D unclear. V shed 2 bases and J shed 2 bases, with 16 bases lying between them. Germline V gives CDR1 MNHEY, CDR2 SMNVEV (reference sequence). This CDR3 spans 17 amino acids. CDR3 nucleotides: TGTGCCAGCAGTTTACGGGGAGGTAATAGGGCTGGAAACACCATATATTTT. This sequence encodes CASSLRGGNRAGNTIYF.

The chain couples TRBV7-3 to TRBJ1-1, with D unresolved. Germline V CDR1 and CDR2: SGHTA, FQGTGA. The length of the CDR3 is 14 residues. The V and J ends lost 0 bases and 7 bases respectively, with 12 bases between them. CDR3 loop: CASSLTERSSEAFF. The CDR3 nucleotides are TGTGCCAGCAGCTTAACTGAAAGAAGTAGTGAAGCTTTCTTT.

The genes are TRBV5-1 and TRBJ1-1; TRBD1 is a possible D gene (5 bases). This CDR3 spans 12 amino acids. Trimming cost V 1 base and J 6 bases, with 7 bases left between them. Germline V CDR1 and CDR2: SGHRS, YFSETQ. CDR3 sequence: CASSLTGSEAFF. The CDR3 nucleotides read TGCGCCAGCAGCTTGACAGGCTCTGAAGCTTTCTTT.

The V and J genes are TRBV6-4 and TRBJ1-6; D not certain. V was clipped by 5 bases and J by 9 bases, with 14 bases between them. The CDR3 is made up of 14 amino acids. CDR1 is MRHNA and CDR2 is SNTAGT in the germline V gene. CDR3 region: CASSPGGAGSPLHF. CDR3 DNA sequence: TGTGCCAGCAGTCCGGGCGGCGCTGGTTCACCCCTCCACTTT.

The chain uses TRBV2 and TRBJ1-5, with D possibly matching TRBD1 (5 bases). The CDR3 loop spans 15 amino acids. Per germline, CDR1 SNHLY and CDR2 FYNNEI. Trimming took 4 bases from V and 11 from J, leaving 21 bases between them. The CDR3 protein is CASSAQGLDPGSQHF. The CDR3 DNA follows: TGTGCCAGCAGTGCCCAGGGTCTTGACCCGGGTTCCCAGCATTTT.

Only one count was recorded for this clone. The rearrangement uses TRBV7-2 and TRBJ2-1; D may match TRBD1 or TRBD2 (6 bases each). Germline V gives CDR1 SGHTA, CDR2 FQGNSA. With 5 bases removed from V and 3 bases from J, the gap between germline ends came to 14 bases. This CDR3 is built from 15 residues. The CDR3 loop reads CASSRGRAGYNEQFF. In DNA form, the CDR3 reads TGTGCCAGCAGCCGGGGGCGAGCGGGCTACAATGAGCAGTTCTTC.

The rearrangement uses TRBV29-1 and TRBJ1-2; 9 bases line up with TRBD1. Looked up from germline, CDR1 is SQVTM and CDR2 is ANQGSEA. Trimming cost V 4 bases and J 7 bases; bases outside gene matches: 13. The CDR3 has 15 amino acids. CDR3 nucleotide sequence: TGCAGCGTTGTCTCCGGGACAGGGATGTTAAGTGGCTACACCTTC. This translates into CSVVSGTGMLSGYTF. The whole variable domain, remainder taken from reference TRBV29-1 and TRBJ1-2, is SAVISQKPSRDICQRGTSLTIQCQVDSQVTMMFWYRQQPGQSLTLIATANQGSEATYESGFVIDKFPISRPNLTFSTLTVSNMSPEDSSIYLCSVVSGTGMLSGYTFGSGTRLTVV.

The J gene is TRBJ1-1, the V gene TRBV7-2; D is undetermined. V gave up 5 bases and J gave up 0 bases, with 13 bases separating them. This CDR3 is 15 amino acids long. CDR1 and CDR2 (germline): SGHTA, FQGNSA. The DNA of the CDR3 is TGTGCCAGCAGCGCGATACAATACATGAACACTGAAGCTTTCTTT. This encodes CASSAIQYMNTEAFF.

V gene TRBV5-5 combines with J gene TRBJ1-4; 8 nucleotides match TRBD1. The trim removed 4 bases at V and 7 bases at J, leaving 9 bases unmatched. The CDR3 is 15 amino acids. CDR1 is SGHKS, CDR2 YYEKEE, per germline (reference sequence). The CDR3 bases are TGTGCCAGCAGCGCCGTGACAGGGGTGGGTGAAAAACTGTTTTTT. It yields the protein CASSAVTGVGEKLFF. Complete variable domain (other parts from reference TRBV5-5 and TRBJ1-4): DAGVTQSPTHLIKTRGQQVTLRCSPISGHKSVSWYQQVLGQGPQFIFQYYEKEERGRGNFPDRFSARQFPNYSSELNVNALLLGDSALYLCASSAVTGVGEKLFFGSGTQLSVL.

The genes are TRBV5-4 and TRBJ2-6; 7 nucleotides align to TRBD1. V gave up 4 bases and J gave up 3 bases; unmatched junction bases: 7. Germline loops: CDR1 SGHNT, CDR2 YYREEE (reference sequence). CDR3 length: 16 residues. DNA of the CDR3: TGTGCCAGCAGCAACGCCGACAGGGTTGGGGCCAACGTCCTGACTTTC. Protein: CASSNADRVGANVLTF.